Shown below are 22 T cell receptor beta chains from a single sample sequenced in a study of T cell responses to AZD1222 COVID-19 vaccine (dated by TCRdb to 2020 to 2022). The library was produced with the immunoSEQ multiplex PCR assay. TCRdb carries this immuneACCESS record with in-frame sequences only. Its versions omit some clonotypes, under half of them owing to an unresolved V gene in the studies checked, with the rest unexplained. The sample yields approximately 160,000 clones; about nine tenths were counted once. The ten most abundant clones make up 2.5% to 3% of the sample. This sample's time point label indicates: baseline before first vaccination. The material was peripheral blood, obtained on day 0 of AZD1222 vaccination. All receptors derive from an adult in good health.

The V and J genes are TRBV6-6 and TRBJ2-7; 15 bases align to TRBD2. CDR3 size: 14 residues. Germline lookup yields CDR1 MNHNY and CDR2 SVGAGI (reference sequence). The ends lost 7 bases at V and 4 bases at J; junction bases unmatched: 2. CDR3 loop: CASTGTSGRYEQYF. The CDR3 region has the DNA TGTGCCAGCACCGGGACTAGCGGGAGGTACGAGCAGTACTTC.

CDR3 region: CASSIRVRTNYGYTF. The CDR3 bases are TGTGCCAGTAGTATTCGCGTACGGACTAACTATGGCTACACCTTC. The chain recombines TRBV19 with TRBJ1-2; D not certain. The germline V gene encodes CDR1 LNHDA and CDR2 SQIVND (reference sequence). The length of the CDR3 is 15 residues. Trimming removed 3 bases from V and 0 bases from J, with 11 bases in between.

The chain combines TRBV12-3 or TRBV12-4 with TRBJ1-6; unclear D gene. The CDR3 is 13 residues long. The germline V and J ends were trimmed by 3 bases and 7 bases, with 7 bases remaining between them. CDR3 amino acids: CASSFRLNSPLHF. Here the CDR3 DNA reads TGTGCCAGCAGTTTCCGGCTGAATTCACCCCTCCACTTT.

The chain joins TRBV3-1 (or the pseudogene TRBV3-2) to TRBJ1-4; 10 bases line up with TRBD1. In germline, CDR1 is LGHDT, CDR2 YNNKEL (reference sequence). The CDR3 has 18 amino acids. After removal of 4 bases from V and 6 bases from J, the junction contained 14 bases not matched to a gene. CDR3 protein: CASSPLTGGAALDEKLFF. The DNA for the CDR3 is TGTGCCAGCAGCCCCTTGACAGGGGGCGCGGCTCTGGATGAAAAACTGTTTTTT.

The gene calls are TRBV30 and TRBJ2-5; D not resolved. V was shortened by 5 bases and J by 4 bases, with 5 bases between the two germline ends. The V gene's germline CDR1 is GTSNPN and CDR2 SVGIG (reference sequence). CDR3 size: 10 residues. CDR3 sequence (DNA): TGTGCCTGGGGCTTAGAGACCCAGTACTTC. Translated, it gives CAWGLETQYF.

The genes are TRBV4-1 and TRBJ2-3; 10 bases map to TRBD2. Germline CDR1 reads MGHRA; CDR2 reads YSYEKL. V lost 4 bases, J lost 3 bases, and 10 bases stayed unmatched. This CDR3 has 17 residues. The CDR3 DNA is TGCGCCAGCAGCCGCTGGACTAGCGGAGGTGGGACAGATACGCAGTATTTT. Amino acid sequence: CASSRWTSGGGTDTQYF.

The chain recombines TRBV19 with TRBJ2-3; 13 bases fit TRBD2. The CDR3 sequence is 17 residues long. CDR1 LNHDA and CDR2 SQIVND come from the germline V gene (reference sequence). V gave up 5 bases and J gave up 1 base; unmatched junction bases: 6. The CDR3 is CASSPRGLAGRTDTQYF. CDR3 coding DNA: TGTGCCAGTAGTCCCCGGGGACTAGCGGGGCGCACAGATACGCAGTATTTT. Drawing the rest from reference TRBV19 and TRBJ2-3, the complete variable domain is DGGITQSPKYLFRKEGQNVTLSCEQNLNHDAMYWYRQDPGQGLRLIYYSQIVNDFQKGDIAEGYSVSREKKESFPLTVTSAQKNPTAFYLCASSPRGLAGRTDTQYFGPGTRLTVL.

This clone was found a few times. This chain connects TRBV18 to TRBJ1-2, with 9 positions matching TRBD1. Germline V gene sequence: CDR1 KGHSH, CDR2 LQKENI. The J segment lost 4 bases and the V segment lost 5 bases, leaving 8 bases of the junction unmatched. The CDR3 runs to 15 residues. CDR3 protein: CASSSSGQGVYGYTF. In DNA form, the CDR3 reads TGTGCCAGCTCATCGTCGGGACAGGGAGTCTATGGCTACACCTTC. Looking up the rest from reference TRBV18 and TRBJ1-2 gives the full variable domain: NAGVMQNPRHLVRRRGQEARLRCSPMKGHSHVYWYRQLPEEGLKFMVYLQKENIIDESGMPKERFSAEFPKEGPSILRIQQVVRGDSAAYFCASSSSGQGVYGYTFGSGTRLTVV.

The CDR3 nucleotides read TGTGCCAGTAGCGACAGGCCCTCAACTAATGAAAAACTGTTTTTT. Protein product: CASSDRPSTNEKLFF. The chain has TRBV19 and TRBJ1-4; D is perhaps TRBD1 (6 bases). Germline-derived CDR1 and CDR2 are LNHDA and SQIVND (reference sequence). The CDR3 runs to 15 residues. V gave up 6 bases and J gave up 0 bases, with 11 bases separating them.

The chain recombines TRBV6-6 with TRBJ1-2, with 7 bases identical to TRBD1. Germline V gene sequence: CDR1 MNHNY, CDR2 SVGAGI (reference sequence). This CDR3 has 14 amino acids. V lost 6 bases and J lost 4; bases outside the gene matches: 8. CDR3: CASRPPRQGYGYTF. The CDR3 nucleotides are TGTGCCAGCAGGCCCCCTCGACAGGGCTATGGCTACACCTTC.

The chain is built from TRBV5-1 and TRBJ2-5, with 11 bases fitting TRBD2. The germline V gene has CDR1 SGHRS and CDR2 YFSETQ. The V gene end was trimmed by 3 bases and the J gene end by 3 bases; junction bases not matched to a gene: 4. This CDR3 contains 15 residues. The CDR3 nucleotides read TGCGCCAGCAGCTCAGGGACTAGCGGCAAAGAGACCCAGTACTTC. Encoded protein: CASSSGTSGKETQYF. Full variable domain (outside the CDR3, taken from reference TRBV5-1 and TRBJ2-5): KAGVTQTPRYLIKTRGQQVTLSCSPISGHRSVSWYQQTPGQGLQFLFEYFSETQRNKGNFPGRFSGRQFSNSRSEMNVSTLELGDSALYLCASSSGTSGKETQYFGPGTRLLVL.

In this sample, this clone turned up a few times. The chain is built from TRBV5-1 and TRBJ2-7, with D perhaps matching TRBD1 or TRBD2 (5 bases each). From germline, CDR1 is SGHRS and CDR2 YFSETQ. The CDR3 runs to 13 residues. The ends were cut back, 4 bases at V and 4 bases at J, with 12 bases in the middle. The CDR3 protein is CASSTGTGYEQYF. The DNA of the CDR3 is TGCGCCAGCAGCACGGGGACCGGTTACGAGCAGTACTTC.

This chain joins TRBV23-1 and TRBJ1-1, with 7 bases lining up with TRBD1. TRBV23-1 carries the ORF label, with uncertain function. This CDR3 has 17 residues. V shed 0 bases and J 4 bases; nucleotides not matched to a gene: 11. The chain's CDR3 is CASSQSVKGAQGTEAFF. For the CDR3, the DNA is TGCGCCAGCAGTCAATCAGTGAAGGGGGCGCAAGGCACTGAAGCTTTCTTT.

This chain links TRBV5-1 with TRBJ2-7; TRBD2 matches 11 bases. The V gene end was trimmed by 3 bases and the J gene end by 4 bases; junction bases not matched to a gene: 6. There are 15 residues in the CDR3. Germline lookup yields CDR1 SGHRS and CDR2 YFSETQ. CDR3 protein: CASSSSGTSGYEQYF. The DNA for the CDR3 is TGCGCCAGCAGCTCCTCGGGGACTAGCGGTTACGAGCAGTACTTC.

The chain links TRBV27 to TRBJ1-5; D remains unclear. The CDR3 is 12 residues long. V was shortened by 6 bases and J by 15 bases, with 18 bases between the two germline ends. Germline V CDR1 and CDR2: MNHEY, SMNVEV (reference sequence). The CDR3 here is CASSLVRGILHF. CDR3 sequence (DNA): TGTGCCAGCAGCTTAGTGCGGGGTATCCTGCATTTT.

This rearrangement joins TRBV11-2 to TRBJ1-2; TRBD1 is a possible D gene (6 bases). In germline, CDR1 is SGHAT, CDR2 FQNNGV. The CDR3 is 14 residues long. The V end lost 0 bases, the J end lost 4 bases, and 9 bases lay between the germline ends. CDR3 sequence reads: CASSLDLGAYGYTF. CDR3 in DNA: TGTGCCAGCAGCTTAGATCTGGGGGCCTATGGCTACACCTTC.

The rearrangement joins TRBV2 to TRBJ1-2, with 7 positions matching TRBD1. This CDR3 has 13 residues. V lost 6 bases and J lost 2; bases outside the gene matches: 3. The germline CDR1 and CDR2 sequences are SNHLY and FYNNEI. DNA for the CDR3: TGTGCCAGCAGGGTACAGGGGAACTATGGCTACACCTTC. This sequence encodes CASRVQGNYGYTF.

The rearrangement joins TRBV18 to TRBJ2-3; 13 bases are a match to TRBD2. After removal of 3 bases from V and 6 bases from J, the junction contained 6 bases not matched to a gene. Looked up from germline, CDR1 is KGHSH and CDR2 is LQKENI. CDR3 length: 16 amino acids. CDR3 nucleotide sequence: TGTGCCAGCTCACCCCCCGGACTAGCGGGAGTGGATACGCAGTATTTT. It yields the protein CASSPPGLAGVDTQYF.

The V and J genes are TRBV19 and TRBJ2-7; either TRBD1 or TRBD2 may fit D (5 bases each). Looked up from germline, CDR1 is LNHDA and CDR2 is SQIVND (reference sequence). The CDR3 is 14 amino acids. V lost 10 bases and J 0 bases, leaving 16 bases between the germline ends. For the CDR3, the DNA is TGTGCCACTACAGAGGGGATGAGCTCCTACGAGCAGTACTTC. Translating gives CATTEGMSSYEQYF. The full variable domain, rest sourced from reference TRBV19 and TRBJ2-7, is DGGITQSPKYLFRKEGQNVTLSCEQNLNHDAMYWYRQDPGQGLRLIYYSQIVNDFQKGDIAEGYSVSREKKESFPLTVTSAQKNPTAFYLCATTEGMSSYEQYFGPGTRLTVT.

Only one count was recorded for this clone. The V and J genes are TRBV3-1 (or the pseudogene TRBV3-2) and TRBJ1-4; maybe TRBD1 (6 bases). V lost 4 bases and J 2 bases, leaving 20 bases between the germline ends. The CDR3 runs to 18 residues. Germline assignment: CDR1 LGHDT and CDR2 YNNKEL (reference sequence). This chain's CDR3 is CASSRGRISGGTNEKLFF. DNA for the CDR3: TGTGCCAGCAGCCGAGGGCGAATCTCGGGGGGCACTAATGAAAAACTGTTTTTT.

The table lists this clone with a few counts. The chain recombines TRBV19 with TRBJ2-2; 8 nucleotides align to TRBD2. Germline values: CDR1 LNHDA, CDR2 SQIVND (reference sequence). The CDR3 is made up of 13 amino acids. V gave up 11 bases and J gave up 6 bases; unmatched junction bases: 8. The CDR3 DNA follows: TGTGCCTCACACGGGGGGGCCGCCGGGGAGCTGTTTTTT. Its translation: CASHGGAAGELFF.

The rearrangement joins TRBV13 to TRBJ2-7, with 14 positions matching TRBD2. CDR1 and CDR2 (germline): PRHDT, FYEKMQ (reference sequence). The V segment lost 3 bases and the J segment 4 bases; nucleotides outside the gene matches: 2. The CDR3 sequence is 15 residues long. The CDR3: CASSFGLAGGYEQYF. CDR3 nucleotides: TGTGCCAGCAGCTTCGGACTAGCGGGAGGATACGAGCAGTACTTC.